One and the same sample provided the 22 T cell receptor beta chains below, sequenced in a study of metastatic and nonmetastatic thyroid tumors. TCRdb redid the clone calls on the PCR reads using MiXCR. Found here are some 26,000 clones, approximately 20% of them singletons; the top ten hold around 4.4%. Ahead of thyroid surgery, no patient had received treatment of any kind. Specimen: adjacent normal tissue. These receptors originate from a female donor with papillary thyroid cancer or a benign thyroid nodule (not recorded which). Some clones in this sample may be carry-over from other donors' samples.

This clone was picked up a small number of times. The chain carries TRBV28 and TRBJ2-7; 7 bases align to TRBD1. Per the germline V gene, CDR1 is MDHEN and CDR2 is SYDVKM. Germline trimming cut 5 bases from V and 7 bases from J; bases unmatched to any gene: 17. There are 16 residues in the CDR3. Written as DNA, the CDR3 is TGTGCCAGCAGTCCCAGGGCAGGGGGAGCCCCGGTGGAGCAGTACTTC. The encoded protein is CASSPRAGGAPVEQYF.

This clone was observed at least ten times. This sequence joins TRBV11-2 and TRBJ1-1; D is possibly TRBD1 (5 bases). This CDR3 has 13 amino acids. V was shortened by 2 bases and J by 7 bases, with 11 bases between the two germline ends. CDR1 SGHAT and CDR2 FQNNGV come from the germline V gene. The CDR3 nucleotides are TGTGCCAGCAGCTTAAGCGACACAGGTGAAGCTTTCTTT. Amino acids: CASSLSDTGEAFF.

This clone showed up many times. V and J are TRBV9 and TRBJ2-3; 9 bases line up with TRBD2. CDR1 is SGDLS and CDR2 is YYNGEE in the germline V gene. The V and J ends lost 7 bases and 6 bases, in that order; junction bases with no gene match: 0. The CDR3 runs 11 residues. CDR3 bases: TGTGCCAGCGCGGGGGGGGATACGCAGTATTTT. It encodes CASAGGDTQYF.

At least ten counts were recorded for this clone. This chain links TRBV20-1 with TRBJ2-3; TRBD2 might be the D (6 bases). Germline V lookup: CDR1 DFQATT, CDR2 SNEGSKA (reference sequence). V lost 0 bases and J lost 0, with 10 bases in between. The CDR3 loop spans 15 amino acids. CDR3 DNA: TGCAGTGCTAGAGACCCGGGGAGGAGCACAGATACGCAGTATTTT. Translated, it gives CSARDPGRSTDTQYF.

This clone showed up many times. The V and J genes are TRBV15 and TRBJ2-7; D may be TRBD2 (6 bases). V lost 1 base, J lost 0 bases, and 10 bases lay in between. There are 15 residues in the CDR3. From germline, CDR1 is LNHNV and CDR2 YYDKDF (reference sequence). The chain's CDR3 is CATSRGGKSSYEQYF. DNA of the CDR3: TGTGCCACCAGCAGAGGCGGGAAAAGCTCCTACGAGCAGTACTTC.

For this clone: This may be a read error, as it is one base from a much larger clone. CDR3 region: CASIHPDYYGYTF. The CDR3 DNA reads as TGCGCCAGCATCCATCCGGATTACTATGGCTACACCTTC. The genes are TRBV4-1 and TRBJ1-2; no firm D call. Germline lookup yields CDR1 MGHRA and CDR2 YSYEKL. This CDR3 contains 13 residues. V was clipped by 7 bases and J by 3 bases, with 12 bases between them.

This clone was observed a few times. The CDR3 spells CAILDRGNYGYTF. CDR3 coding DNA: TGTGCCATTCTCGACAGGGGAAACTATGGCTACACCTTC. This chain uses TRBV6-4 with TRBJ1-2; 8 positions agree with TRBD1. Germline trimming cut 10 bases from V and 2 bases from J; bases unmatched to any gene: 6. CDR1 is MRHNA, CDR2 SNTAGT, per germline. CDR3 length: 13 residues.

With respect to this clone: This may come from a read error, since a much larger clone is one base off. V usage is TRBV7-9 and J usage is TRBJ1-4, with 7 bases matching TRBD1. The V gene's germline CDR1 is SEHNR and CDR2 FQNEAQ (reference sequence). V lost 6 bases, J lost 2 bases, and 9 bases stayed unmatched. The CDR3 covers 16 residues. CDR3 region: CASRLGQVSTNEKLFF. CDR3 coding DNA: TGTGCCAGCAGACTCGGACAGGTCTCCACTAATGAAAAACTGTTTTTT.

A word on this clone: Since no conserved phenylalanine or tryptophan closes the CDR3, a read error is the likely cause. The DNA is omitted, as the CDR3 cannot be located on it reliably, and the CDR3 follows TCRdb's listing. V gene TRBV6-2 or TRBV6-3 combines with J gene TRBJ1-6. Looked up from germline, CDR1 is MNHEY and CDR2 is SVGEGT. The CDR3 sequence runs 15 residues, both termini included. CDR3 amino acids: CASRALSSYNSPPNL.

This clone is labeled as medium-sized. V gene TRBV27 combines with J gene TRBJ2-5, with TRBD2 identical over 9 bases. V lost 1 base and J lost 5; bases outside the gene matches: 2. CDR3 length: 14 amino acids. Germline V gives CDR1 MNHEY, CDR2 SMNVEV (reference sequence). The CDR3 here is CASSLFSGSETQYF. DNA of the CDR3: TGTGCCAGCAGTTTATTTAGCGGGAGTGAGACCCAGTACTTC.

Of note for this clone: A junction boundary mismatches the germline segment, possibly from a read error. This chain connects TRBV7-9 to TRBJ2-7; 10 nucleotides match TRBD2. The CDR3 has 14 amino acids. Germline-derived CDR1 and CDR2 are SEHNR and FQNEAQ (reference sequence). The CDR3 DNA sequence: TGTGCCAGCAGCTGTGAGACTAGCGGGTACGATCAGTACTTC. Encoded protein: CASSCETSGYDQYF.

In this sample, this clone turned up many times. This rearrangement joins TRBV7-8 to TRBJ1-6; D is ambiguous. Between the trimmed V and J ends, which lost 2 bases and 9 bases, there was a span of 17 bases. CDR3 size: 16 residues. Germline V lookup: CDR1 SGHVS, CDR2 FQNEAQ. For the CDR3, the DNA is TGTGCCAGCAGCTTATTCGAGGTTAAAAGCGGTTCACCCCTCCACTTT. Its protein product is CASSLFEVKSGSPLHF.

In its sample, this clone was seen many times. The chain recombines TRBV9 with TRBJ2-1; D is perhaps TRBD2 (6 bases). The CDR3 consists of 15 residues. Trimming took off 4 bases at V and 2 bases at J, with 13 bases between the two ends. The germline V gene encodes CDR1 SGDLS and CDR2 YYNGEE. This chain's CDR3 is CASSPRDFAYNEQFF. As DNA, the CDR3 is TGTGCCAGCAGCCCCAGGGACTTCGCCTACAATGAGCAGTTCTTC.

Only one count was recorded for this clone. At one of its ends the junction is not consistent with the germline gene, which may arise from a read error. The CDR3 loop is CASSIGTGVSGTYEQYF. CDR3 DNA: TGCGCCAGTAGTATAGGGACTGGCGTGAGTGGAACCTACGAGCAGTACTTC. The chain couples TRBV19 to TRBJ2-7; tentatively, D is TRBD2 (6 bases). Germline assignment: CDR1 LNHDA and CDR2 SQIVND (reference sequence). The CDR3 is 17 residues long.

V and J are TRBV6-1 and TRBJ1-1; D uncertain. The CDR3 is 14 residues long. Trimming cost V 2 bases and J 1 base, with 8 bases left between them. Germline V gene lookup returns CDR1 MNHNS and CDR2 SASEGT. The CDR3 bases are TGTGCCAGCAGTGAATGGGCAGGGAACACTGAAGCTTTCTTT. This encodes CASSEWAGNTEAFF.

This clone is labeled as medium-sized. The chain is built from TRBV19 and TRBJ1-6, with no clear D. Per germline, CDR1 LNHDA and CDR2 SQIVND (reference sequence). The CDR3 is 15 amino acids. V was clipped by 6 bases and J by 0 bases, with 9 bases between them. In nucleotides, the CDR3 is TGTGCCAGTAGCGGGGTGAGCTCCTATAATTCACCCCTCCACTTT. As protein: CASSGVSSYNSPLHF.

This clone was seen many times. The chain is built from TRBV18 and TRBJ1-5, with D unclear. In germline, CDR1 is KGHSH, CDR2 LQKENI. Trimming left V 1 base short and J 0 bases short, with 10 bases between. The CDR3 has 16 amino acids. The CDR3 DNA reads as TGTGCCAGCTCACCACGTCCTGCGTCTAGCAATCAGCCCCAGCATTTT. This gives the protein CASSPRPASSNQPQHF.

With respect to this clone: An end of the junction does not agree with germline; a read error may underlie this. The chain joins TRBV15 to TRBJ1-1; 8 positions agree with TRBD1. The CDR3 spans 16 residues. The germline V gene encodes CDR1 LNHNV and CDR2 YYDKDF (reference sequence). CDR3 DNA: TGTGCCGCCAGCAGAGGGGGCAGGGGGCGAAACACTGAAGCTTTCTTT. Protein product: CAASRGGRGRNTEAFF. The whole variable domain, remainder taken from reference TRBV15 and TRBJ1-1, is DAMVIQNPRYQVTQFGKPVTLSCSQTLNHNVMYWYQQKSSQAPKLLFHYYDKDFNNEADTPDNFQSRRPNTSFCFLDIRSPGLGDTAMYLCAASRGGRGRNTEAFFGQGTRLTVV.

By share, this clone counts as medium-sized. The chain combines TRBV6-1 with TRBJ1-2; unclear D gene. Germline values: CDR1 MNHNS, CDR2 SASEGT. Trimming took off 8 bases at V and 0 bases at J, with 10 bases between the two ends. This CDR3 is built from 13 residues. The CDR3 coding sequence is TGTGCCAGCGCTCCCGGTGCTAACTATGGCTACACCTTC. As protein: CASAPGANYGYTF.

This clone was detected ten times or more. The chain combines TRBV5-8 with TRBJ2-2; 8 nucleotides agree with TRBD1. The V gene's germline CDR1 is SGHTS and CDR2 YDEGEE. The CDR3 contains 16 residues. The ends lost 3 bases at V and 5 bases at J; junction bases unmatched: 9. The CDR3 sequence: CASSSMTGVITGELFF. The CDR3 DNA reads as TGTGCCAGCAGCTCAATGACAGGGGTGATTACCGGGGAGCTGTTTTTT.

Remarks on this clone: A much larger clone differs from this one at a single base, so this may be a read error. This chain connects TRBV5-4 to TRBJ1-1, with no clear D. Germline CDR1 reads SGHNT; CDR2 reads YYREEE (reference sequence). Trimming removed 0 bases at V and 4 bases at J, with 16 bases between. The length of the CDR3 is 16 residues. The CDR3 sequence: CASSLACSGSGTEAFF. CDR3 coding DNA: TGTGCCAGCAGCTTGGCCTGTTCTGGGTCGGGCACTGAAGCTTTCTTT.

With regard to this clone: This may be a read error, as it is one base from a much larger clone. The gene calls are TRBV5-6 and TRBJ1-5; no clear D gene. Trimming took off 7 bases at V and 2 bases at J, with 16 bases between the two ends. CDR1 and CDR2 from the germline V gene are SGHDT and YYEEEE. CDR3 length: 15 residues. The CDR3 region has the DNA TGTGCCAGCGGTCGCCTTTTGGAGGGCAATCAGCCCCAGCATTTT. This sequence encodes CASGRLLEGNQPQHF.